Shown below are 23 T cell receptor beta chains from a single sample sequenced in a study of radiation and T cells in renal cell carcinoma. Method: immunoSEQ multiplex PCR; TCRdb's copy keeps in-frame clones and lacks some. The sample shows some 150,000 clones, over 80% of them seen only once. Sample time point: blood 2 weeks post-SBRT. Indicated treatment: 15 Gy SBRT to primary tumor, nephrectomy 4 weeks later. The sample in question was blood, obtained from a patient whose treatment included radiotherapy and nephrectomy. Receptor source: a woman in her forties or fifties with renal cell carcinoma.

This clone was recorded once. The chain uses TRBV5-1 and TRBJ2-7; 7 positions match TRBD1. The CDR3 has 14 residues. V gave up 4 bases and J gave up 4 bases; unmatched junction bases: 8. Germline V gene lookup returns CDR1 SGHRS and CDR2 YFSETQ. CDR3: CASSLGEGAYEQYF. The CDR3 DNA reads TGCGCCAGCAGCCTCGGAGAGGGGGCGTACGAGCAGTACTTC. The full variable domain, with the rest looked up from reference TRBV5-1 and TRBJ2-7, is KAGVTQTPRYLIKTRGQQVTLSCSPISGHRSVSWYQQTPGQGLQFLFEYFSETQRNKGNFPGRFSGRQFSNSRSEMNVSTLELGDSALYLCASSLGEGAYEQYFGPGTRLTVT.

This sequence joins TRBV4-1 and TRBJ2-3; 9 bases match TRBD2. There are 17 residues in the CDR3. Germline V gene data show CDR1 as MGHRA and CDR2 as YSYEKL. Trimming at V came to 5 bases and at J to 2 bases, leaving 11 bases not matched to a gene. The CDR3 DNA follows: TGCGCCAGCAGCTACTGGGCTAGCGGGGATTACACAGATACGCAGTATTTT. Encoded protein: CASSYWASGDYTDTQYF.

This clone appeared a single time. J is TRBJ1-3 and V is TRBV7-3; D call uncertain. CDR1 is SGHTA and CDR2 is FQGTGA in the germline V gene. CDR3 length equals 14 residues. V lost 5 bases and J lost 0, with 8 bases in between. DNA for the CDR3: TGTGCCAGCAGCCAACAAGGCTCTGGAAACACCATATATTTT. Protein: CASSQQGSGNTIYF.

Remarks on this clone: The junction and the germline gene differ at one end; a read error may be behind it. The DNA of the CDR3 is TGTGCCAGCAGTCCAGGGACTAAGTATGGCTACACCTTC. This translates into CASSPGTKYGYTF. The V and J genes are TRBV9 and TRBJ1-2; weak D call: TRBD1 (5 bases). The CDR3 sequence is 13 residues long. The germline V gene has CDR1 SGDLS and CDR2 YYNGEE.

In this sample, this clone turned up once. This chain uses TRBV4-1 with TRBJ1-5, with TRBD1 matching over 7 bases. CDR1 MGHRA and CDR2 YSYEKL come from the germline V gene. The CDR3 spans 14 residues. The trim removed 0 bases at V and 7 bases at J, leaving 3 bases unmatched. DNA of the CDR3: TGCGCCAGCAGCCAAGATAGAGGGGGCCAGCCCCAGCATTTT. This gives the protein CASSQDRGGQPQHF.

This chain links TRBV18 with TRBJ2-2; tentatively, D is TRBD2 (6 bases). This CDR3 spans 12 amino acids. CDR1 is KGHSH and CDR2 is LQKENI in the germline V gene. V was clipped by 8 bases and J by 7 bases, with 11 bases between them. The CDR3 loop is CASAVSGGELFF. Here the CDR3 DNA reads TGTGCCAGCGCCGTTAGCGGCGGGGAGCTGTTTTTT.

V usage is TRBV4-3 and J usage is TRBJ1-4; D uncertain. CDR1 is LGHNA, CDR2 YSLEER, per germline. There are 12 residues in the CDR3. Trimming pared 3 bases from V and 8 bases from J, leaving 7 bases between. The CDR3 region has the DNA TGCGCCAGCAGCCAGGGTAGGGAAAAACTGTTTTTT. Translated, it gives CASSQGREKLFF.

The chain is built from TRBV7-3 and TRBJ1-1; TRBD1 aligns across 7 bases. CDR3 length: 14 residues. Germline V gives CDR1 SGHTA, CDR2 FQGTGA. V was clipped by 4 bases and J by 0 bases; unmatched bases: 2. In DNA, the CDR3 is TGTGCCAGCAGCTCGGGACAGATGAACACTGAAGCTTTCTTT. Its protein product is CASSSGQMNTEAFF.

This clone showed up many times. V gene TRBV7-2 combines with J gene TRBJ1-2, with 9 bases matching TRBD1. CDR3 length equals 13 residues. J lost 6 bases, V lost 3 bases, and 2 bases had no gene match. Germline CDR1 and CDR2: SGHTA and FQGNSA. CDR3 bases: TGTGCCAGCAGCTTCGACAGGGGGAATGGCTACACCTTC. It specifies CASSFDRGNGYTF. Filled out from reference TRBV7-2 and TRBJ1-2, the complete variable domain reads GAGVSQSPSNKVTEKGKDVELRCDPISGHTALYWYRQSLGQGLEFLIYFQGNSAPDKSGLPSDRFSAERTGGSVSTLTIQRTQQEDSAVYLCASSFDRGNGYTFGSGTRLTVV.

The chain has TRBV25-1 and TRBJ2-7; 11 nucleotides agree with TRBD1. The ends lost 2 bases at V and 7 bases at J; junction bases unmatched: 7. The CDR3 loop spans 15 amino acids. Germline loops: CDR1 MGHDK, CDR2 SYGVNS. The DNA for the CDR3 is TGTGCCAGCAGTGAAGGGACAGGGGGTGTTGATGAGCAGTACTTC. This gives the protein CASSEGTGGVDEQYF.

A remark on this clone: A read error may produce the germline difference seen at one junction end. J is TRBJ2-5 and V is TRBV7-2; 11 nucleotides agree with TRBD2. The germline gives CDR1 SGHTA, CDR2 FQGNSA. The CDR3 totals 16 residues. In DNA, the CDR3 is TGTGCCAGCACCTTAGGGCTAGCGGGGGGTATAGAGACCCAGTACTTC. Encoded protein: CASTLGLAGGIETQYF.

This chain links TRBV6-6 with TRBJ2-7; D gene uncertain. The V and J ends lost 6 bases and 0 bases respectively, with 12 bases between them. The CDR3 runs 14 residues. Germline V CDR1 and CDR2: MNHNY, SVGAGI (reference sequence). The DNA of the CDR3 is TGTGCCAGCAGCTCCTCTAGAGCCTCCTACGAGCAGTACTTC. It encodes CASSSSRASYEQYF.

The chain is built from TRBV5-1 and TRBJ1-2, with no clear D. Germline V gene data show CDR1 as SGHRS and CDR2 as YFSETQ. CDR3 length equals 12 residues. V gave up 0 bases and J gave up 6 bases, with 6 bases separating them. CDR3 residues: CASSLEYDGYTF. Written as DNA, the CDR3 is TGCGCCAGCAGCTTGGAATACGATGGCTACACCTTC.

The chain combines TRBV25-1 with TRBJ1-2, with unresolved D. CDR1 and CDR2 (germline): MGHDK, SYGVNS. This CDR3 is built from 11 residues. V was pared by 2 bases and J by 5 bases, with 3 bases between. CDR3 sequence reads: CASSELYGYTF. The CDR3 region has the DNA TGTGCCAGCAGTGAACTATATGGCTACACCTTC.

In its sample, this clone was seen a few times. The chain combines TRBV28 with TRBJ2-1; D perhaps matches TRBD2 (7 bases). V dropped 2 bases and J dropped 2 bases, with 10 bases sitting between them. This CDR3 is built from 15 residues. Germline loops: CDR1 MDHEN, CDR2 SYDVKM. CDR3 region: CASSLRGGPYNEQFF. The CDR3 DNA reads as TGTGCCAGCAGTTTAAGGGGGGGGCCCTACAATGAGCAGTTCTTC. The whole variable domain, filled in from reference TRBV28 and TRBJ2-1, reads DVKVTQSSRYLVKRTGEKVFLECVQDMDHENMFWYRQDPGLGLRLIYFSYDVKMKEKGDIPEGYSVSREKKERFSLILESASTNQTSMYLCASSLRGGPYNEQFFGPGTRLTVL.

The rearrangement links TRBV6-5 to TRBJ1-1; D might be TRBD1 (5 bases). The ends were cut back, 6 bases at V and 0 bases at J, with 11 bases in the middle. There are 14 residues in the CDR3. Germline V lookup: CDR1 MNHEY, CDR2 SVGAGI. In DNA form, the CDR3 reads TGTGCCAGCAGAGCCGTAGGGGTGAACACTGAAGCTTTCTTT. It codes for CASRAVGVNTEAFF.

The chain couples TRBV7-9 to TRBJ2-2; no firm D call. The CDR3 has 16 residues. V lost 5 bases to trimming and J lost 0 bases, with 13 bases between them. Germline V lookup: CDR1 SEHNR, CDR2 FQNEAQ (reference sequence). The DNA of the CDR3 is TGTGCCAGCAGCCCACTCACCACATCGAACACCGGGGAGCTGTTTTTT. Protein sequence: CASSPLTTSNTGELFF. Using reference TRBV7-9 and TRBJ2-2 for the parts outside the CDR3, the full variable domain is DTGVSQNPRHKITKRGQNVTFRCDPISEHNRLYWYRQTLGQGPEFLTYFQNEAQLEKSRLLSDRFSAERPKGSFSTLEIQRTEQGDSAMYLCASSPLTTSNTGELFFGEGSRLTVL.

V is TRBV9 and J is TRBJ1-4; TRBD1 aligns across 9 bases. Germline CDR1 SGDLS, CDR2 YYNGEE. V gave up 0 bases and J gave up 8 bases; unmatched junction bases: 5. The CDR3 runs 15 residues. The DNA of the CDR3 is TGTGCCAGCAGCGTAGGGACAGGGGAAGGGGAAAAACTGTTTTTT. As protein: CASSVGTGEGEKLFF.

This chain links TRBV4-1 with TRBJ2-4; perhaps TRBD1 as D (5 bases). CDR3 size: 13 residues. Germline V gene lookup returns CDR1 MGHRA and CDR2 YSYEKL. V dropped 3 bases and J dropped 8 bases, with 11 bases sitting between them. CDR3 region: CASSQTQVDIQYF. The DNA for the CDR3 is TGCGCCAGCAGCCAGACACAGGTTGACATTCAGTACTTC.

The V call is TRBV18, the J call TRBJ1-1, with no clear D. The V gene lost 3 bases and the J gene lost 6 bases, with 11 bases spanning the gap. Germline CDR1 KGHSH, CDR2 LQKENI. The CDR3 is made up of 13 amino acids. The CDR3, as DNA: TGTGCCAGCTCACCTGAGACACTCGCTGAAGCTTTCTTT. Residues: CASSPETLAEAFF.

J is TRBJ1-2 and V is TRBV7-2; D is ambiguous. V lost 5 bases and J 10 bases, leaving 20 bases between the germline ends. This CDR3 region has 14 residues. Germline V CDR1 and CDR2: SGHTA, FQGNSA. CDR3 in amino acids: CASSTLPWGSDYTF. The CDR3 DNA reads TGTGCCAGCAGCACTCTACCTTGGGGTAGCGACTACACCTTC.

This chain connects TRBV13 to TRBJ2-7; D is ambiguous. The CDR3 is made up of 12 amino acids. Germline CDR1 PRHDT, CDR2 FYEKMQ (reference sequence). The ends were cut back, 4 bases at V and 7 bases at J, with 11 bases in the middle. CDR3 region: CASSSLRREQYF. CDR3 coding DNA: TGTGCCAGCAGCTCTTTACGTAGGGAGCAGTACTTC.

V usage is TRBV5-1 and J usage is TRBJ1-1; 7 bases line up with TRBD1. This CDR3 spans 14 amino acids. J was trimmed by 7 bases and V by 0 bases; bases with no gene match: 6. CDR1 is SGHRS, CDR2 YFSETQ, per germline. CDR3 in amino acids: CASSLDGTESEAFF. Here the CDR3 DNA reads TGCGCCAGCAGCTTGGATGGGACAGAAAGTGAAGCTTTCTTT.